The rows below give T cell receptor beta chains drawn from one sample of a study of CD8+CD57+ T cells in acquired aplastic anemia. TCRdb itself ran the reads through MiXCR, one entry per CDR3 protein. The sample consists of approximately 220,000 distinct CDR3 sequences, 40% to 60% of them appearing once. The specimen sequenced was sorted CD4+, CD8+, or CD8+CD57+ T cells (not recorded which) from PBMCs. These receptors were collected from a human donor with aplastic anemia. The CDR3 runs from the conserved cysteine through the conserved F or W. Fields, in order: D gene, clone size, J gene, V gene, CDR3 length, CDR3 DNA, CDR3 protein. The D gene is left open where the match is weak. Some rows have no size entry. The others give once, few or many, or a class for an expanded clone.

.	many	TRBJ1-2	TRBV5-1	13	TGCGCCAGCGGACGGACAGATAACTATGGCTACACCTTC	CASGRTDNYGYTF
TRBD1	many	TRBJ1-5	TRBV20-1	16	TGCAGTGCTAGGTCGGGACAGGGGGCGCAGGGTCAGCCCCAGCATTTT	CSARSGQGAQGQPQHF
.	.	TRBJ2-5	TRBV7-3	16	TGTGCCAGCAGCTTAACGGGAAGGTTACCCCAAGAGACCCAGTACTTC	CASSLTGRLPQETQYF
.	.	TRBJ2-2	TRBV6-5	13	TGTGCCAGCGTGAGGAGGGGCACCGGGGAGCTGTTTTTT	CASVRRGTGELFF
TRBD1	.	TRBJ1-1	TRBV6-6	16	TGTGCCAGCAGTACAGGGACAGGGGGCAGAGACACTGAAGCTTTCTTT	CASSTGTGGRDTEAFF
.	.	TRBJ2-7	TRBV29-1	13	TGCAGCGTCGGCCAGGGGCAGGCCTACGAGCAGTACTTC	CSVGQGQAYEQYF
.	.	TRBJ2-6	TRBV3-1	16	TGTGCCAGCAGCCGGTGGGAGGGGGCTGGGGCCAACGTCCTGACTTTC	CASSRWEGAGANVLTF
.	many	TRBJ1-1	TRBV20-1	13	TGCAGTGCCGAGGACGGACTGAACACTGAAGCTTTCTTT	CSAEDGLNTEAFF
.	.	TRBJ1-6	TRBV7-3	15	TGTGCCAGCAGCTTAAATGGCCAGCGTAATTCACCCCTCCACTTT	CASSLNGQRNSPLHF
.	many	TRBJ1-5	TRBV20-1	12	TGCAGTGCTAGCGTGGGAGATCAGCCCCAGCATTTT	CSASVGDQPQHF
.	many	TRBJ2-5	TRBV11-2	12	TGTGCCAGCAGCCCCGAGGGCGAGACCCAGTACTTC	CASSPEGETQYF
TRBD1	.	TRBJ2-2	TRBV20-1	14	TGCAGTGGGCGCGAGGGGGCGTTAACCGGGGAGCTGTTTTTT	CSGREGALTGELFF
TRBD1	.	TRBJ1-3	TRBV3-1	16	TGTGCCAGCACCGAAGGAGGGGGCGCGGGGGGAAACACCATATATTTT	CASTEGGGAGGNTIYF
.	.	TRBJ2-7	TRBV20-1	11	TGCAGTGCTGGTGGGACGCCCGAGCAGTACTTC	CSAGGTPEQYF
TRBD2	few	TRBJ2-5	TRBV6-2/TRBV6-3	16	TGTGCCAGCAGTTATATCGGCGGGGGGGTTCAAGAGACCCAGTACTTC	CASSYIGGGVQETQYF
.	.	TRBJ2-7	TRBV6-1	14	TGTGCCAGCAGTTACTCGCAGGGGTCCTACGAGCAGTACTTC	CASSYSQGSYEQYF
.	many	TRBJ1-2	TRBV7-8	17	TGTGCCAGCAGCTTATTGCGTACGGCAGCTCAGTCTAGAGGCTACACCTTC	CASSLLRTAAQSRGYTF
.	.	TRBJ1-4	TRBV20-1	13	TGCAGTGCTAGAGAGCCCCCGAATGAAAAACTGTTTTTT	CSAREPPNEKLFF
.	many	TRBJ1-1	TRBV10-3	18	TGTGCCGTTGGTGGGGGAGAGACAGGCGGGCGCCGGGAGACTGAAGCTTTCTTT	CAVGGGETGGRRETEAFF
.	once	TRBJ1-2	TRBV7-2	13	TGTGCCAGCAGCTTAGCGCGAGAATATGGCTACACCTTC	CASSLAREYGYTF
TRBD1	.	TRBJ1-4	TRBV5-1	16	TGCGCCAGCAGCTGGGACAGGACCGCAACTAATGAAAAACTGTTTTTT	CASSWDRTATNEKLFF
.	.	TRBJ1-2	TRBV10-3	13	TGTGCCAACCGACCGGGAGTCGACGATGGCTACACCTTC	CANRPGVDDGYTF
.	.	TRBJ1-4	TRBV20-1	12	TGCAGTGCTAGCAGGCCAGATGAAAAACTGTTTTTT	CSASRPDEKLFF
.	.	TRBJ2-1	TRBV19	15	TGTGCCAGTAGTGAACCTAGCGAGGGTTACAATGAGCAGTTCTTC	CASSEPSEGYNEQFF
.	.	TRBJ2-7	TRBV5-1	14	TGCGCCAGCAGCGCCGGACAGAACACCTACGAGCAGTACTTC	CASSAGQNTYEQYF
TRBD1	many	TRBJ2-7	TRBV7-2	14	TGTGCCAGCAGCTTAGGGCCGGGACAGGGTATGCAGTACTTC	CASSLGPGQGMQYF
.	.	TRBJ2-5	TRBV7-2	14	TGTGCCAGCAGCTATGTAGCGGTCCAAGAGACCCAGTACTTC	CASSYVAVQETQYF
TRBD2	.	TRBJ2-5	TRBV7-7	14	TGTGCCAACAGCTCGACTAGCGGGGGGGCGGACCAGTACTTC	CANSSTSGGADQYF
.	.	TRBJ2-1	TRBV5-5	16	TGTGCCAGCAGCGGGGGGGGCCAGGGAGGATTCCATGAGCAGTTCTTC	CASSGGGQGGFHEQFF
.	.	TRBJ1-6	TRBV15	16	TGTGCCACCAGCAGAGATCTTCGGGGCAGTAGTTCACCCCTCCACTTT	CATSRDLRGSSSPLHF
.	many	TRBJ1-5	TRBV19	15	TGTGCCAGTAGTATAACGGGGGGCCAAAGACAGCCCCAGCATTTT	CASSITGGQRQPQHF
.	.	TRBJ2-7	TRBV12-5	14	TGTGCTAGTGGTTTGGTACCGGAAGGCTACGAGCAGTACTTC	CASGLVPEGYEQYF
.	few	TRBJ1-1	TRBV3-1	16	TGTGCCAGCAGCGGTGGTCGGAAGGGGATGAACACTGAAGCTTTCTTT	CASSGGRKGMNTEAFF
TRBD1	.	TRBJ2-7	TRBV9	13	TGTGCCAGCAGCACGACAGGGGGTTACGAGCAGTACTTC	CASSTTGGYEQYF
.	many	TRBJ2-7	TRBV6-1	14	TGTGCCAGCAGTCATGAGGTTAGCGCCTACGAGCAGTACTTC	CASSHEVSAYEQYF
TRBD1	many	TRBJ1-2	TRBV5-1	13	TGCGCCAGCAGCCACGGGACAGCGACTCACTACACCTTC	CASSHGTATHYTF
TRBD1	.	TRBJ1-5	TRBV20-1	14	TGCAGTGCCAAACCGACAGGGGAGGGTCAGCCCCAGCATTTT	CSAKPTGEGQPQHF
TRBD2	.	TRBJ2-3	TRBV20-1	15	TGCAGTGCTGTTGGGCTAGCGGGTAGCACAGATACGCAGTATTTT	CSAVGLAGSTDTQYF
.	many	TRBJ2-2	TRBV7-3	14	TGTGCCAGCAGCCCCGGGGCGGTCACCGGGGAGCTGTTTTTT	CASSPGAVTGELFF
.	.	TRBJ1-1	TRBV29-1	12	TGCAGCGTTGCGCGTCTGGGCACTGAAGCTTTCTTT	CSVARLGTEAFF
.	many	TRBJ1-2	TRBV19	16	TGTGCCAGCACCTTCCTTGACAGGACGGTAGGCTATGGCTACACCTTC	CASTFLDRTVGYGYTF
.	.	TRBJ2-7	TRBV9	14	TGTGCCAGCAGCGTGGGGGCAGGGATCTACGAGCAGTACTTC	CASSVGAGIYEQYF
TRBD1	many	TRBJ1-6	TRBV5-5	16	TGTGCCAGCAGCTTCGGGACAGGGCGCATTAATTCACCCCTCCACTTT	CASSFGTGRINSPLHF